This T cell receptor (beta chain) appears in the sequencing data of a study of T cell responses to AZD1222 COVID-19 vaccine. Study-level findings and limits: Among the donors, most were white British and more were female, and clonal diversity was possibly underestimated. CD4 TCRs linked to vaccination spanned spike, dominating at 160-218 and 743-854. Baseline seropositives among AZD1222 recipients totaled only 5 to 7.

The data were produced by immunoSEQ multiplex PCR, yet TCRdb's version contains in-frame clones alone and is incomplete. Among 130,000 or so clones listed, roughly 86% were seen once. V trimming: 4 bases; J trimming: 4 bases; junction bases outside the gene matches: 4. This CDR3 has 14 residues. CDR1 is KGHDR and CDR2 is SFDVKD in the germline V gene. Notes on this clone: Antigen unknown.

This sample comprised peripheral blood, obtained on day 0 of AZD1222 vaccination. The origin of this receptor is an adult in good health. The rearrangement uses TRBV24-1 and TRBJ1-2; 8 bases agree with TRBD1. CDR3 DNA sequence: TGTGCCACCAGTGACCGCGACAGGGGCTATGGCTACACCTTC. Translated: CATSDRDRGYGYTF.